This is a list of T cell receptor beta chains from one sample in a study of cytomegalovirus exposure and HLA in healthy donors. This table comes from immunoSEQ multiplex PCR, and its TCRdb copy is limited to in-frame clones, with some not included. The repertoire holds under 200,000 clones, with around 80% as singletons. The sequencing input was PBMCs. These receptors all stem from a woman aged 45-65 years in good health and CMV-seronegative. Both conserved end residues are part of each CDR3. D genes are given only for firm matches. The size entry is marked missing in some rows and otherwise reads once, few, many or a size class.

J gene,V gene,clone size,D gene,CDR3 protein,CDR3 DNA
TRBJ2-7,TRBV6-5,.,.,CASSFTATYEQYF,TGTGCCAGCAGTTTTACAGCAACCTACGAGCAGTACTTC
TRBJ2-7,TRBV5-8,.,.,CASSLVETYEQYF,TGTGCCAGCAGCTTGGTGGAGACCTACGAGCAGTACTTC
TRBJ1-2,TRBV11-2,.,.,CASSFGRDNYGYTF,TGTGCCAGCAGCTTCGGCAGGGATAATTATGGCTACACCTTC
TRBJ2-3,TRBV18,.,.,CASSRDSSGDTQYF,TGTGCCAGCTCACGGGACTCTTCAGGAGATACGCAGTATTTT
TRBJ2-5,TRBV10-3,.,.,CAISEWASRETQYF,TGTGCCATCAGTGAATGGGCGTCCAGAGAGACCCAGTACTTC
TRBJ1-2,TRBV4-1,.,TRBD1,CASSLRQGADYGYTF,TGCGCCAGCAGCCTTCGACAGGGGGCGGACTATGGCTACACCTTC
TRBJ1-5,TRBV18,.,TRBD1,CASSQSQGVGQPQHF,TGTGCCAGCTCACAGTCACAGGGGGTCGGCCAGCCCCAGCATTTT
TRBJ1-1,TRBV25-1,medium-sized,.,CASSERSGNTEAFF,TGTGCCAGCAGTGAAAGATCGGGAAACACTGAAGCTTTCTTT
TRBJ2-1,TRBV30,.,TRBD2,CAWSARRGTSGGVRHNEQFF,TGTGCCTGGAGTGCCCGCCGAGGGACTAGCGGGGGGGTTCGTCACAATGAGCAGTTCTTC
TRBJ2-5,TRBV5-5,.,.,CASSFPTQETQYF,TGTGCCAGCAGCTTTCCGACTCAAGAGACCCAGTACTTC
TRBJ2-7,TRBV20-1,.,.,CSARGPLLSYF,TGCAGTGCTAGGGGCCCCTTGTTATCGTACTTC
TRBJ2-3,TRBV5-4,.,.,CASSLETLDTQYF,TGTGCCAGCAGCTTGGAGACTTTAGATACGCAGTATTTT
TRBJ1-5,TRBV5-1,.,TRBD1,CASSMDRGGQPQHF,TGCGCCAGCAGCATGGACAGGGGAGGACAGCCCCAGCATTTT
TRBJ1-2,TRBV5-6,few,TRBD1,CASSTRTGNGYTF,TGTGCCAGCAGCACAAGGACAGGGAATGGCTACACCTTC
TRBJ1-2,TRBV15,.,.,CATSRDSGGGYTF,TGTGCCACCAGCAGGGACAGCGGAGGCGGCTACACCTTC
TRBJ1-6,TRBV28,once,.,CASSLKHINSPLHF,TGTGCCAGCAGTTTAAAACACATCAATTCACCCCTCCACTTT
TRBJ2-1,TRBV11-3,.,.,CASSLESSNEQFF,TGTGCCAGCAGCTTAGAGTCCAGTAATGAGCAGTTCTTC
TRBJ1-4,TRBV5-6,.,.,CASSPGGVLNEKLFF,TGTGCCAGCAGCCCCGGTGGAGTCCTGAATGAAAAACTGTTTTTT
TRBJ1-3,TRBV28,.,TRBD1,CASSPYPSGQALDGSGNTIYF,TGTGCCAGCAGCCCTTACCCGTCGGGACAGGCACTTGATGGCTCTGGAAACACCATATATTTT
TRBJ1-1,TRBV6-5,.,.,CASSYSSQNTEAFF,TGTGCCAGCAGTTACTCGAGTCAGAACACTGAAGCTTTCTTT
TRBJ2-3,TRBV9,.,TRBD2,CASSLRGLATSTDTQYF,TGTGCCAGCAGCTTGCGAGGACTAGCCACAAGCACAGATACGCAGTATTTT
TRBJ1-1,TRBV5-1,.,TRBD1,CASSSIGQDTEAFF,TGCGCCAGCAGCTCAATTGGACAGGACACTGAAGCTTTCTTT
TRBJ2-7,TRBV28,.,TRBD2,CASSPSSGGTYEQYF,TGTGCCAGCAGCCCCTCTAGCGGGGGTACCTACGAGCAGTACTTC